This T cell receptor beta chain was sequenced in a study of cytomegalovirus exposure and HLA in healthy donors. The PCR made use of 60 Vbeta and 13 Jbeta primers. Repertoires were generated with immunoSEQ multiplex PCR, while TCRdb's copy carries only in-frame clones and drops some. The sample totals around 120,000 clones. V trimming: 6 bases; J trimming: 0 bases; junction bases outside the gene matches: 7. The CDR3 loop spans 16 amino acids. Germline CDR1 and CDR2: SGHTA and FQGNSA. This sequence joins TRBV7-2 and TRBJ2-1; 8 bases are shared with TRBD2. This sequence was found in a man aged 18-30 years in good health and CMV-seronegative. Sequenced input: PBMCs. Here the CDR3 DNA reads TGTGCCAGCAGTCTTACGACTAGCGCCTCCTACAATGAGCAGTTCTTC. Translating it yields CASSLTTSASYNEQFF.